The 9 T cell receptor beta chains presented below share a single source sample, sequenced in a study of human T cells and chemical hapten exposure. Time point given: pre-sensitization, week 0. Treatment defined: therapeutic diphenylcyclopropenone sensitization with weekly scalp DPC. TCRdb reanalysed the RACE reads using MiXCR and keeps one entry per CDR3 protein. The data show 240,000 or so distinct CDR3 sequences, approximately 8.4% seen once. The specimen comprised whole blood, sampled in connection with sensitization to the hapten diphenylcyclopropenone (DPC). These receptors were collected from a middle-aged woman with alopecia areata. Some clones in this sample may be carry-over from other donors' samples.

This clonotype was counted ten times or more. The rearrangement joins TRBV20-1 to TRBJ1-2, with 11 bases fitting TRBD1. The CDR3 consists of 14 residues. V lost 3 bases to trimming and J lost 6 bases; unmatched junction nucleotides: 6. Germline lookup yields CDR1 DFQATT and CDR2 SNEGSKA (reference sequence). Here the CDR3 reads CSARGGQGAHGYTF. DNA for the CDR3: TGCAGTGCTAGGGGAGGACAGGGGGCTCATGGCTACACCTTC.

This clonotype was counted many times. The CDR3 DNA sequence: TGTGCCAGCAGCGTAGCGACATCCATGGGGCCTGGGGCCAACGTCCTGACTTTC. Translating it yields CASSVATSMGPGANVLTF. This chain uses TRBV9 with TRBJ2-6, with a possible D match to TRBD1 (5 bases). This CDR3 is 18 amino acids long. The germline V gene encodes CDR1 SGDLS and CDR2 YYNGEE. V gave up 0 bases and J gave up 2 bases, with 15 bases separating them.

The V call is TRBV3-1, the J call TRBJ2-7; D gene unclear. Looked up from germline, CDR1 is LGHDT and CDR2 is YNNKEL (reference sequence). V was clipped by 2 bases and J by 2 bases, with 13 bases between them. The CDR3 is 15 residues long. The CDR3 is CASSQQSSSAYEQYF. CDR3 nucleotides: TGTGCCAGCAGCCAACAAAGCAGTTCAGCCTACGAGCAGTACTTC.

This clonotype was recorded a few times. V and J are TRBV29-1 and TRBJ1-1; D not resolved. Germline lookup yields CDR1 SQVTM and CDR2 ANQGSEA. V lost 6 bases to trimming and J lost 0 bases, with 8 bases between them. This CDR3 spans 12 amino acids. The DNA for the CDR3 is TGCAGCGTCGACGGGATGAACACTGAAGCTTTCTTT. Translation gives CSVDGMNTEAFF.

This clonotype was seen more than once but under ten times. The V call is TRBV20-1, the J call TRBJ2-1; TRBD1 matches at 9 bases. Unmatched junction bases numbered 4, after V lost 1 base and J lost 0 bases. This CDR3 contains 16 residues. Germline V gene sequence: CDR1 DFQATT, CDR2 SNEGSKA (reference sequence). The chain's CDR3 is CSARGKDRGSYNEQFF. The CDR3 coding sequence is TGCAGTGCTAGAGGAAAGGACAGGGGCTCCTACAATGAGCAGTTCTTC.

CDR3 protein: CASSLNSYNEQFF. The CDR3 region has the DNA TGTGCCAGCAGCCTGAACTCCTACAATGAGCAGTTCTTC. The gene calls are TRBV7-9 and TRBJ2-1; unclear D gene. This CDR3 region has 13 residues. Germline V gene lookup returns CDR1 SEHNR and CDR2 FQNEAQ (reference sequence). V gave up 5 bases and J gave up 0 bases, with 5 bases separating them.

The chain recombines TRBV7-9 with TRBJ2-4, with D possibly matching TRBD1 (5 bases). Per germline, CDR1 SEHNR and CDR2 FQNEAQ (reference sequence). The V end lost 3 bases, the J end lost 0 bases, and 12 bases lay between the germline ends. This CDR3 has 16 residues. The CDR3 DNA reads as TGTGCCAGCAGCTTCACGGACACTCCAGCCAAAAACATTCAGTACTTC. Residues: CASSFTDTPAKNIQYF.

The V and J genes are TRBV20-1 and TRBJ1-5, with D perhaps matching TRBD1 (6 bases). The CDR3 length is 14 residues. The germline V gene encodes CDR1 DFQATT and CDR2 SNEGSKA (reference sequence). Trimming took off 4 bases at V and 0 bases at J, with 10 bases between the two ends. CDR3 protein: CSANRAPSNQPQHF. The CDR3, as DNA: TGCAGTGCTAACAGGGCCCCTAGCAATCAGCCCCAGCATTTT.

The sample holds a few counts of this clonotype. V is TRBV5-1 and J is TRBJ2-1; no firm D call. The V gene lost 1 base and the J gene lost 7 bases, with 15 bases spanning the gap. The CDR3 extends over 15 amino acids. The germline gives CDR1 SGHRS, CDR2 YFSETQ. The CDR3, as DNA: TGCGCCAGCAGCTTGTCAGGCCTCCCGCCGAATGAGCAGTTCTTC. It translates to CASSLSGLPPNEQFF.